What follows are 25 T cell receptor beta chains derived from one specimen sequenced in a study of shared clonotypes between healthy human individuals. The assay was immunoSEQ multiplex PCR, and TCRdb's table has in-frame clones only and misses some. Of about 2.4 million clones in the sample, 93% were seen once. The sequencing input was naive CD4+ T cells from PBMCs. The subset denotes: CD45RA+ positively selected. The receptors originated from a man aged 18-30 years in good health. Some clones in this sample may be carry-over from other donors' samples.

Of note for this clone: In the same sample, other DNA sequences code for this CDR3. J is TRBJ2-5 and V is TRBV4-3; D might be TRBD1 or TRBD2, each matching 5 bases. Germline lookup yields CDR1 LGHNA and CDR2 YSLEER. This CDR3 has 13 residues. V was trimmed by 0 bases and J by 5 bases, leaving 7 bases between them. The CDR3 protein is CASSQDWGETQYF. CDR3 sequence (DNA): TGCGCCAGCAGCCAAGATTGGGGGGAGACCCAGTACTTC.

V usage is TRBV11-2 and J usage is TRBJ1-1; D is unresolved. Trimming removed 0 bases from V and 3 bases from J, with 5 bases in between. The CDR3 has 13 residues. Germline CDR1 and CDR2: SGHAT and FQNNGV. The CDR3 sequence is CASSLDRHTEAFF. The DNA for the CDR3 is TGTGCCAGCAGCTTAGATCGGCACACTGAAGCTTTCTTT.

The rearrangement joins TRBV5-1 to TRBJ1-1, with 9 bases that match TRBD1. The CDR3 length is 15 residues. Unmatched junction bases numbered 3, after V lost 3 bases and J lost 0 bases. Germline CDR1 SGHRS, CDR2 YFSETQ. The CDR3 nucleotides read TGCGCCAGCAGCTCCGGGGACAGGGTGAACACTGAAGCTTTCTTT. It specifies CASSSGDRVNTEAFF.

The chain couples TRBV7-2 to TRBJ2-2; D remains unclear. CDR1 is SGHTA, CDR2 FQGNSA, per germline. Trimming removed 8 bases from V and 7 bases from J, with 8 bases in between. The CDR3 has 11 amino acids. CDR3 sequence (DNA): TGTGCCAGCGCAGACAACGGGGAGCTGTTTTTT. It is translated as CASADNGELFF.

This rearrangement joins TRBV10-1 to TRBJ1-1, with 8 bases matching TRBD1. CDR3 length equals 15 residues. Germline loops: CDR1 WNHNN, CDR2 SYGVQD (reference sequence). The J segment lost 3 bases and the V segment lost 4 bases, leaving 7 bases of the junction unmatched. CDR3 sequence: CASSARMTGDTEAFF. The CDR3 region has the DNA TGCGCCAGCAGTGCTAGGATGACAGGGGACACTGAAGCTTTCTTT.

V and J are TRBV28 and TRBJ2-1, with D perhaps being TRBD1 or TRBD2 (5 bases each). The V end lost 8 bases, the J end lost 4 bases, and 15 bases lay between the germline ends. This CDR3 has 14 amino acids. CDR1 is MDHEN, CDR2 SYDVKM, per germline. CDR3 in amino acids: CASLPPGPYNEQFF. CDR3 in DNA: TGTGCCAGCCTTCCCCCGGGACCTTACAATGAGCAGTTCTTC.

A remark on this clone: Other DNA sequences in the sample encode the same CDR3. The rearrangement links TRBV2 to TRBJ2-3, with TRBD1 matching 8 bases. The CDR3 totals 14 residues. Germline V lookup: CDR1 SNHLY, CDR2 FYNNEI. J gave up 1 base and V 6 bases, and 3 bases lay outside the gene matches. CDR3 protein: CASSQDRGTDTQYF. In DNA form, the CDR3 reads TGTGCCAGCAGCCAGGACAGGGGCACAGATACGCAGTATTTT.

V is TRBV4-2 and J is TRBJ2-5, with a tentative D call TRBD1 (5 bases). V was shortened by 5 bases and J by 9 bases, with 19 bases between the two germline ends. The CDR3 is 14 residues long. Germline values: CDR1 LGHNA, CDR2 YNFKEQ. In nucleotides, the CDR3 is TGTGCCAGCAGCTCTGACACAGGTTTGGGGTCCCAGTACTTC. It specifies CASSSDTGLGSQYF.

This chain links TRBV30 with TRBJ1-5; weak D call: TRBD1 (6 bases). The CDR3 is made up of 14 amino acids. Germline loops: CDR1 GTSNPN, CDR2 SVGIG (reference sequence). V lost 2 bases and J 6 bases, leaving 14 bases between the germline ends. The CDR3, as DNA: TGTGCCTGGAGTATTACAGGGATAGGTCAGCCCCAGCATTTT. It is translated as CAWSITGIGQPQHF.

The J gene is TRBJ2-6, the V gene TRBV30; D not resolved. This CDR3 contains 15 residues. The V and J ends lost 5 bases and 2 bases respectively, with 13 bases between them. Germline V CDR1 and CDR2: GTSNPN, SVGIG (reference sequence). In DNA form, the CDR3 reads TGTGCCTGGGACCCTAAAGAGGCTGGGGCCAACGTCCTGACTTTC. Protein: CAWDPKEAGANVLTF.

This chain links TRBV11-2 with TRBJ2-5, with D possibly TRBD1 on 6 matching bases. The CDR3 length is 15 residues. V lost 5 bases to trimming and J lost 1 base, with 14 bases between them. Germline lookup yields CDR1 SGHAT and CDR2 FQNNGV. CDR3 loop: CASSLGQLFQETQYF. CDR3 DNA: TGTGCCAGCAGCCTAGGACAGTTATTCCAAGAGACCCAGTACTTC.

The rearrangement links TRBV2 to TRBJ1-1; D is uncertain. This CDR3 is built from 11 residues. Trimming pared 6 bases from V and 7 bases from J, leaving 9 bases between. From germline, CDR1 is SNHLY and CDR2 FYNNEI. The CDR3 DNA reads TGTGCCAGCAGCCTACATCGTGAAGCTTTCTTT. Amino acids: CASSLHREAFF.

The rearrangement joins TRBV4-2 to TRBJ2-5; 9 positions match TRBD2. Germline CDR1 and CDR2: LGHNA and YNFKEQ. The CDR3 is 15 amino acids. J was trimmed by 2 bases and V by 3 bases; bases with no gene match: 4. The CDR3 sequence: CASSHKREVQETQYF. Written as DNA, the CDR3 is TGTGCCAGCAGCCACAAGCGGGAGGTTCAAGAGACCCAGTACTTC.

This clone was recorded a few times. The same CDR3 can be traced to other DNA sequences in this sample. The gene calls are TRBV2 and TRBJ2-7; D is perhaps TRBD2 (5 bases). V dropped 6 bases and J dropped 2 bases, with 5 bases sitting between them. Germline lookup yields CDR1 SNHLY and CDR2 FYNNEI. The CDR3 sequence is 11 residues long. This CDR3 reads CASSGAYEQYF. DNA of the CDR3: TGTGCCAGCAGCGGGGCCTACGAGCAGTACTTC.

The CDR3 loop reads CASSYRETSSPLHF. The CDR3 nucleotides read TGTGCCAGCAGTTACCGGGAGACGAGTTCACCCCTCCACTTT. The rearrangement uses TRBV6-5 and TRBJ1-6; no definite D call. CDR3 length: 14 amino acids. CDR1 and CDR2 (germline): MNHEY, SVGAGI. The ends were cut back, 2 bases at V and 9 bases at J, with 11 bases in the middle.

The J gene is TRBJ2-5, the V gene TRBV19, with D maybe TRBD2 (5 bases). The CDR3 totals 14 residues. CDR1 LNHDA and CDR2 SQIVND come from the germline V gene (reference sequence). V lost 5 bases and J 5 bases, leaving 15 bases between the germline ends. CDR3 coding DNA: TGTGCCAGTAGTCCTCGAGGGAGCGTCGAGACCCAGTACTTC. Protein: CASSPRGSVETQYF.

The chain uses TRBV2 and TRBJ2-7, with TRBD2 matching 9 bases. CDR1 SNHLY and CDR2 FYNNEI come from the germline V gene. The CDR3 length is 15 residues. V shed 1 base, J shed 0 bases, and the junction held 1 base outside the gene matches. Here the CDR3 DNA reads TGTGCCAGCAGTGAAGGGACTAGCGCCTCCTACGAGCAGTACTTC. Its protein product is CASSEGTSASYEQYF.

The chain is built from TRBV7-2 and TRBJ1-1; tentatively, D is TRBD1 (6 bases). Germline CDR1 is SGHTA and CDR2 is FQGNSA. V dropped 0 bases and J dropped 14 bases, with 19 bases sitting between them. The CDR3 has 14 residues. The CDR3, as DNA: TGTGCCAGCAGCTTAGCCGGGACACCCCCCTTTAGGTTCTTT. Protein product: CASSLAGTPPFRFF.

V and J are TRBV5-1 and TRBJ2-5; D possibly uses TRBD1 or TRBD2 (5 bases each). The V and J ends lost 4 bases and 9 bases respectively, with 10 bases between them. CDR3 length: 11 residues. The germline gives CDR1 SGHRS, CDR2 YFSETQ. CDR3 bases: TGCGCCAGCAGCGCACAGGAGGCCCAGTACTTC. This codes for CASSAQEAQYF.

The J gene is TRBJ2-3, the V gene TRBV6-1, with 7 bases matching TRBD2. Germline V gives CDR1 MNHNS, CDR2 SASEGT. V was pared by 6 bases and J by 3 bases, with 9 bases of the junction left unmatched. This CDR3 contains 15 residues. The CDR3 loop reads CASSFLAEGTDTQYF. In DNA form, the CDR3 reads TGTGCCAGCAGCTTCCTAGCGGAGGGGACAGATACGCAGTATTTT.

J is TRBJ2-3 and V is TRBV5-1, with 14 bases aligning to TRBD2. Per germline, CDR1 SGHRS and CDR2 YFSETQ. V gave up 4 bases and J gave up 3 bases; unmatched junction bases: 10. The CDR3 sequence is 18 residues long. CDR3 protein: CASSITGLAGGVTDTQYF. CDR3 coding DNA: TGCGCCAGCAGCATAACAGGACTAGCGGGGGGAGTAACAGATACGCAGTATTTT.

The chain links TRBV6-1 to TRBJ2-7; D is tentatively TRBD1 or TRBD2 (5 bases each). Germline values: CDR1 MNHNS, CDR2 SASEGT. Trimming removed 6 bases from V and 2 bases from J, with 14 bases in between. This CDR3 is built from 14 residues. For the CDR3, the DNA is TGTGCCAGCAGGGGCCGGGGCAGCGCCTACGAGCAGTACTTC. Residues: CASRGRGSAYEQYF.

This clone was seen just once. V usage is TRBV30 and J usage is TRBJ2-5; D not certain. The germline V gene has CDR1 GTSNPN and CDR2 SVGIG (reference sequence). Trimming left V 0 bases short and J 3 bases short, with 11 bases between. This CDR3 has 14 amino acids. CDR3 nucleotide sequence: TGTGCCTGGAGTGTACTGAGACAAAAAGAGACCCAGTACTTC. Its protein product is CAWSVLRQKETQYF.

The rearrangement uses TRBV10-3 and TRBJ1-2; D ambiguous. With 1 base removed from V and 8 bases from J, the gap between germline ends came to 11 bases. This CDR3 contains 13 residues. Germline V lookup: CDR1 ENHRY, CDR2 SYGVKD. The CDR3 nucleotides read TGTGCCATCAGTGAGTTGGGAGGGAACGGCTACACCTTC. Its translation is CAISELGGNGYTF.

Notes on this clone: Other nucleotide sequences in the sample specify the same CDR3. The chain uses TRBV5-1 and TRBJ1-4; D is ambiguous. Trimming shortened V by 4 bases and J by 4 bases, and 11 bases separated the two germline ends. Germline V gives CDR1 SGHRS, CDR2 YFSETQ. The CDR3 is 14 amino acids. CDR3 coding DNA: TGCGCCAGCAGCCTCGGACGGAATAATGAAAAACTGTTTTTT. It translates to CASSLGRNNEKLFF.